These 8 T cell receptor beta chains share one sample of origin, sequenced in a study of Ad26.COV2.S vaccination and SARS-CoV-2 variants. Treatment noted: around 19 received Ad26.COV2.S at low or high dose, single or two shots; 5 received placebo; per-sample allocation not given. Day 63 after the first vaccine or placebo injection was the time point for sampling. Using immunoSEQ multiplex PCR, the repertoire was profiled, and TCRdb retains in-frame clones only, with some absent. The sample includes around 300,000 clones, about 86% of them seen just once. Here the sequenced sample was peripheral blood, taken in a trial of Ad26.COV2.S vaccine versus placebo. The receptors come from a person aged 18 to 65 who received the Ad26.COV2.S COVID-19 vaccine or a placebo.

This chain joins TRBV10-3 and TRBJ1-1; possible D gene TRBD1, 5 bases. V lost 8 bases to trimming and J lost 8 bases, with 12 bases between them. The V gene's germline CDR1 is ENHRY and CDR2 SYGVKD. The CDR3 contains 11 residues. CDR3 region: CAIREGREAFF. The CDR3 DNA sequence: TGTGCCATCCGCGAGGGGCGCGAAGCTTTCTTT.

This clone was counted a single time. This chain uses TRBV19 with TRBJ2-1; 10 nucleotides match TRBD2. Losses at the gene ends were 2 bases for V and 8 bases for J; bases not matched to a gene: 6. The CDR3 is made up of 15 amino acids. From germline, CDR1 is LNHDA and CDR2 SQIVND (reference sequence). The CDR3 region has the DNA TGTGCCAGTAGTATAAAAAGCGGGAGGGCCTATGAGCAGTTCTTC. Its protein product is CASSIKSGRAYEQFF.

The genes are TRBV19 and TRBJ2-1; 10 bases agree with TRBD2. Germline CDR1 LNHDA, CDR2 SQIVND (reference sequence). CDR3 length: 13 residues. The ends lost 11 bases at V and 4 bases at J; junction bases unmatched: 5. CDR3 protein: CAAGLAEYNEQFF. Written as DNA, the CDR3 is TGTGCCGCAGGACTAGCGGAATACAATGAGCAGTTCTTC.

The chain employs TRBV18 and TRBJ1-2; no definite D call. Deletions cut 3 bases from V and 2 bases from J, with 10 bases between. The germline CDR1 and CDR2 sequences are KGHSH and LQKENI. The CDR3 sequence is 14 residues long. The chain's CDR3 is CASSPGTVNYGYTF. The CDR3 DNA follows: TGTGCCAGCTCACCGGGAACGGTAAACTATGGCTACACCTTC.

V gene TRBV4-1 combines with J gene TRBJ2-2; 7 bases are a match to TRBD1. V lost 4 bases and J lost 0; bases outside the gene matches: 2. The germline V gene encodes CDR1 MGHRA and CDR2 YSYEKL. The CDR3 spans 15 residues. The CDR3 DNA reads as TGCGCCAGCAGCCGAGGGACAGCGAACACCGGGGAGCTGTTTTTT. This gives the protein CASSRGTANTGELFF.

This chain uses TRBV14 with TRBJ1-1, with TRBD1 matching over 7 bases. Germline assignment: CDR1 SGHDN and CDR2 FVKESK. CDR3 length: 14 residues. V gave up 5 bases and J gave up 4 bases; unmatched junction bases: 7. The CDR3 here is CASSKLQGLTEAFF. The DNA for the CDR3 is TGTGCCAGCAGCAAATTACAGGGGCTCACTGAAGCTTTCTTT.

The CDR3 DNA sequence: TGCGCCAGCAGCCTAGGGGATTTCACTGAAGCTTTCTTT. Translating it yields CASSLGDFTEAFF. The rearrangement joins TRBV5-1 to TRBJ1-1, with a tentative D call TRBD1 (5 bases). This CDR3 is 13 amino acids long. Germline lookup yields CDR1 SGHRS and CDR2 YFSETQ. V dropped 4 bases and J dropped 4 bases, with 11 bases sitting between them.

V gene TRBV9 combines with J gene TRBJ2-7; D is perhaps TRBD2 (6 bases). The CDR3 contains 16 residues. V was trimmed by 0 bases and J by 5 bases, leaving 18 bases between them. Germline CDR1 and CDR2: SGDLS and YYNGEE. CDR3 protein: CASSVAGGAKYHEQYF. The CDR3 nucleotides are TGTGCCAGCAGCGTAGCTGGAGGGGCGAAGTACCACGAGCAGTACTTC.